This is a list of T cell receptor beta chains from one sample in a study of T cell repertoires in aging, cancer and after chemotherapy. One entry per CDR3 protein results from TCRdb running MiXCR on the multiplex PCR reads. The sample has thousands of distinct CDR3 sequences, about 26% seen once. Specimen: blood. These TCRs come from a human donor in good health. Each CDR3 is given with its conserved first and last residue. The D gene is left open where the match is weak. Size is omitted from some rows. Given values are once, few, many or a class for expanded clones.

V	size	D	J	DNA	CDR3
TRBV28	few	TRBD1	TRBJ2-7	TGTGCCAGCAGTTTATGGGTCGACAGGGGAATCTACGAGCAGTACTTC	CASSLWVDRGIYEQYF
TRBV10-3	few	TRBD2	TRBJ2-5	TGTGCCATCAGTGCTTTGGGACTAGCGGGAGACCTTCAAGAGACCCAGTACTTC	CAISALGLAGDLQETQYF
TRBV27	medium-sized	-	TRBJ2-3	TGTGCCAGCAGTTTCGAGAGGGGAGATACGCAGTATTTT	CASSFERGDTQYF
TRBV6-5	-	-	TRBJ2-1	TGTGCCAGCAGTCCTGGTGGTAGCCAGGAGCAGTTCTTC	CASSPGGSQEQFF
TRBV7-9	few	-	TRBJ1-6	TGTGCCAGCAGCTTAGGGCGGAATAATTCACCCCTCCACTTT	CASSLGRNNSPLHF
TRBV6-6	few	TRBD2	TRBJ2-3	TGTGCCAGCAGTTACTCGGGGGGGGGGGGTACGCAGTATTTT	CASSYSGGGGTQYF
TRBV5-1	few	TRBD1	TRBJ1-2	TGCGCCAGCAGCCCCCTTGGACAGGGCTATGGCTACACCTTC	CASSPLGQGYGYTF
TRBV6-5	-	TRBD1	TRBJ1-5	TGTGCCAGCAGTGATTTCCGGGACAGGGGGTTTTTGCATCAGCCCCAGCATTTT	CASSDFRDRGFLHQPQHF
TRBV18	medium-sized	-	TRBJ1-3	TGTGCCAGCTCACCAGGACAGCCACCGATTAACTCTGGAAACACCATATATTTT	CASSPGQPPINSGNTIYF
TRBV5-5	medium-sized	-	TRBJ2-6	TGTGCCAGCAGCTTCGGACCTAGTAGCGGGGCCAACGTCCTGACTTTC	CASSFGPSSGANVLTF
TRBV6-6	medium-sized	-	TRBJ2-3	TGTGCCAGCAGTTACCTCGGGGCTAGCACAGATACGCAGTATTTT	CASSYLGASTDTQYF
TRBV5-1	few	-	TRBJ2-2	TGCGCCAGCAGCTTAGTTGTACAAAACACCGGGGAGCTGTTTTTT	CASSLVVQNTGELFF
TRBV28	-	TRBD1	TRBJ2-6	TGTGCCAGCAGGACATATAGGGGGCCTGCCGGGGCCAACGTCCTGACTTTC	CASRTYRGPAGANVLTF
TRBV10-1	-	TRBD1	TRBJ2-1	TGCGCCAGCAGTGAGTCAATTTGGCAGGGGGCCTACAATGAGCAGTTCTTC	CASSESIWQGAYNEQFF
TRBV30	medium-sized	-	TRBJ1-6	TGTGCACATGGACAGTCGCAGAATTCACCCCTCCACTTT	CAHGQSQNSPLHF
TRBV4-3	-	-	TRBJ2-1	TGCGCCAGCAGCCAAGAACTCCCGTGGTATGAGCAGTTCTTC	CASSQELPWYEQFF
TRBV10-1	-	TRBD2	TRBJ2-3	TGCGCCAGCAGTCCCTCGAGCGGGAGAAGCAGTACGCAGTATTTT	CASSPSSGRSSTQYF
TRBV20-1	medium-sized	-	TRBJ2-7	TGCAGTGCTAGAGATTATAGAACAGGGTCCACTCAGTACTTC	CSARDYRTGSTQYF
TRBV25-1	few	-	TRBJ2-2	TGTGCCAGCAGTGACACCATCCCGCGTTTCCCCGGGGAGCTGTTTTTT	CASSDTIPRFPGELFF
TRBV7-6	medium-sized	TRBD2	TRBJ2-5	TGTGCCAGCAGCTTTGGAACTAGCGAGCGGGAGACCCAGTACTTC	CASSFGTSERETQYF
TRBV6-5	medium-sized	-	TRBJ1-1	TGTGCCAGCAGTGACAGGTCAATGAACACTGAAGCTTTCTTT	CASSDRSMNTEAFF
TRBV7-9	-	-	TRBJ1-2	TGTGCCAGCAGCCAGACCTCAGGGTATGGCTACACCTTC	CASSQTSGYGYTF
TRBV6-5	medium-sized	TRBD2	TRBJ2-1	TGTGCCAGCAGTGGGGGAGGGAGGGCCTACAATGAGCAGTTCTTC	CASSGGGRAYNEQFF
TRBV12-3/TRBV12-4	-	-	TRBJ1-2	TGTGCCAGCAGTGTACACCGACAGGTAGAGTTACACTTC	CASSVHRQVELHF
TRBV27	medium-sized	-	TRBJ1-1	TGTGCCAGCAGTTTTGGAGGGGATGAAGCTTTCTTT	CASSFGGDEAFF
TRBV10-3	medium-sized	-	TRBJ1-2	TGTGCCAGCCGGGACGGTGGCTACACCTTC	CASRDGGYTF
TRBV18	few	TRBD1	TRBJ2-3	TGTGCCAGCTCACCGGGACAGGGGGGAGATACGCAGTATTTT	CASSPGQGGDTQYF
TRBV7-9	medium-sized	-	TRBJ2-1	TGTGCCAGCAGCTTAGAAGGGGCATGGGAGCAGTTCTTC	CASSLEGAWEQFF
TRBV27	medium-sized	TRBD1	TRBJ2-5	TGTGCCAGCAGTCTATCCGGGACAGGGGAAGAGACCCAGTACTTC	CASSLSGTGEETQYF
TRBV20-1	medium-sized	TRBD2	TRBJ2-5	TGCAGTGCTGAATGGGGACTAGCGGGAGGGAGTGGGGAGACCCAGTACTTC	CSAEWGLAGGSGETQYF
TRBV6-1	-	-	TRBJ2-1	TGTGCCAGCAGTGAAGACACCGGGACGGATGAGCAGTTCTTC	CASSEDTGTDEQFF
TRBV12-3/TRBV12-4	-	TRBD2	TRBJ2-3	TGTGCCAGCAGTCCGACTAGCGGGCTCACAGATACGCAGTATTTT	CASSPTSGLTDTQYF
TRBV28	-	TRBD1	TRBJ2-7	TGTGCCAGCAGCCTGCCGCAGTCCAGGGGGTATGAGCAGTACTTC	CASSLPQSRGYEQYF
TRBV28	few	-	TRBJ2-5	TGTGCCAGCAGAAGTTCCGGCGGTTGGTACCAAGAGACCCAGTACTTC	CASRSSGGWYQETQYF
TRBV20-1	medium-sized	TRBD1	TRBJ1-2	TGCAGTGCTATAGACAGGGGGCAAACCTATGGCTACACCTTC	CSAIDRGQTYGYTF
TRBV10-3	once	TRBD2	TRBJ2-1	TGTGCCATCGCCGGGACTAGTTCCAATGAGCAGTTCTTC	CAIAGTSSNEQFF
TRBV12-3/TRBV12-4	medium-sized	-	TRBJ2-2	TGTGCCAGCAGTTGGCAGGAGGGCACCGGGGAGCTGTTTTTT	CASSWQEGTGELFF
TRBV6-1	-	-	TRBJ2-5	TGTGCCGCGGGACATCGGGAGACCCAGTACTTC	CAAGHRETQYF
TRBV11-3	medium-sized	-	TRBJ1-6	TGTGCCAGCAGCTCGCGAGCGGATAATTCACCCCTCCACTTT	CASSSRADNSPLHF
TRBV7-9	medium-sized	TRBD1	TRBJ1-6	TGTGCCAGCAGCGAATGGACAGGGTTTCGGTCACCCCTCCACTTT	CASSEWTGFRSPLHF
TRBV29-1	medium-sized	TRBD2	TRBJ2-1	TGCAGCGCAGGGACTAGCGGTTCTGTGGGGTTCTTC	CSAGTSGSVGFF
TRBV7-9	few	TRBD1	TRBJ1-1	TGTGCCAGCAGCTTAGGGACAGGGAGAACTGAAGCTTTCTTT	CASSLGTGRTEAFF
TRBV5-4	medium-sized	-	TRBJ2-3	TGTGCCAGCAGCCCTTCTACGATATCCGCAGATACGCAGTATTTT	CASSPSTISADTQYF
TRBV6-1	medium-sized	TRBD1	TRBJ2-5	TGTGCCAGCAGTGGCGGTCCGGGACAGGGCCTAGGCACCCAGTACTTC	CASSGGPGQGLGTQYF
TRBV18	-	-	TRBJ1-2	TGTGCCAGCTCACCTGGTTTGGGTTCCTATGGCTACACCTTC	CASSPGLGSYGYTF
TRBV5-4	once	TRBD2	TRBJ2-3	TGTGCCAGCAACTTGGTTCTAGCGGGAGGGCGAGGGAATACGCAGTATTTT	CASNLVLAGGRGNTQYF
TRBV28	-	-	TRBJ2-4	TGTGCCAGCAGTTTCCAGGTAGCCAAAAACATTAAGTACTTC	CASSFQVAKNIKYF
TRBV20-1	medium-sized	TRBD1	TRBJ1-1	TGCAGTGCTAGAGACCCGCGGGACAGTAAGAACACTGAAGCTTTCTTT	CSARDPRDSKNTEAFF
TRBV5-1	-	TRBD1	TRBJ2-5	TGCGCCAGTGAACCGGGACAGGGGTCAGAGACCCAGTACTTC	CASEPGQGSETQYF
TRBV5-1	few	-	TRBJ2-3	TGCGCCAGCAGCTTGGCCCTCGATACGCAGTATTTT	CASSLALDTQYF
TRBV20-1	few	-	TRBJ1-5	TGCAGTGCTAGAGAGGGAGGACAGCCCCAGCATTTT	CSAREGGQPQHF
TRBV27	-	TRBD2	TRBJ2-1	TGTGCCAGCAGTCCCTTAGCGGGAGGTACCATGAGGGATGAGCAGTTCTTC	CASSPLAGGTMRDEQFF
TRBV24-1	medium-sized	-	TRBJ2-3	TGTGCCACCAGTGAAGCCAATACGCAGTATTTT	CATSEANTQYF
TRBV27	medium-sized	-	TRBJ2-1	TGTGCCAGCAGCACCTCCTACAATGAGCAGTTCTTC	CASSTSYNEQFF
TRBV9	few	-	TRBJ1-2	TGTGCCAGCAGCGCCTCCGGGACGGTGAACTATGGCTACACCTTC	CASSASGTVNYGYTF